Shown below are 3 T cell receptor beta chains from a single sample sequenced in a study of T cells in Graves' hyperthyroidism and ophthalmopathy. It was RNA transcripts that yielded the amplified TCR beta CDR3 regions. HTBI primers were employed in a first-round RT-PCR of the TCR CDR3. Each CDR3 protein is one row after TCRdb ran MiXCR on the multiplex PCR reads. The profile covers 400,000 to 500,000 distinct CDR3 sequences, with 12% to 15% appearing a single time and 5% to 6% taken by the ten largest. The sample was blood. The receptor set was obtained from a woman under 30 with Graves' hyperthyroidism.

The V gene is TRBV7-9, the J gene TRBJ1-5; no firm D call. CDR1 and CDR2 from the germline V gene are SEHNR and FQNEAQ (reference sequence). The CDR3 extends over 16 amino acids. V lost 2 bases to trimming and J lost 0 bases, with 11 bases between them. Here the CDR3 reads CASSLSSERSNQPQHF. In nucleotides, the CDR3 is TGTGCCAGCAGCTTATCGTCCGAACGTAGCAATCAGCCCCAGCATTTT.

This clonotype was recorded many times. V usage is TRBV6-1 and J usage is TRBJ2-5; a weak D match, TRBD1 (6 bases). The CDR3 contains 14 residues. V was clipped by 1 base and J by 1 base, with 7 bases between them. Germline values: CDR1 MNHNS, CDR2 SASEGT. CDR3 coding DNA: TGTGCCAGCAGTGAAGACAGGGTCCAAGAGACCCAGTACTTC. Translation gives CASSEDRVQETQYF.

This clonotype appeared a few times. The chain has TRBV28 and TRBJ1-4; D not certain. CDR1 is MDHEN, CDR2 SYDVKM, per germline. The CDR3 totals 16 residues. V dropped 2 bases and J dropped 0 bases, with 10 bases sitting between them. The CDR3 bases are TGTGCCAGCAGTTTAGATACAGAAGCAACTAATGAAAAACTGTTTTTT. Protein product: CASSLDTEATNEKLFF.